This T cell receptor (beta chain) came from a study of human thymus T cells. The CDR3 consists of 12 residues. The ends were cut back, 2 bases at V and 4 bases at J, with 7 bases in the middle. CDR1 and CDR2 (germline): SGHDT, YYEEEE. Resections from corrective heart surgery supplied the thymus tissue. Sequencing was performed with immunoSEQ multiplex PCR; in TCRdb, only in-frame clones are kept and a portion is missing. The data contain some 80,000 clones, around 96% of them seen just once; the ten biggest clones take up roughly 0.03%. This sequence joins TRBV5-6 and TRBJ2-7, with unresolved D. The TCR was taken from a boy younger than two with a congenital heart defect but otherwise immunologically healthy. The sample taken for sequencing was thymus tissue. CDR3: CASSFPGYEQYF. The CDR3 DNA follows: TGTGCCAGCAGCTTCCCCGGTTACGAGCAGTACTTC.